This entry is about one TCR beta chain. Its antigen is not identified. In the same sample, other DNA sequences code for this CDR3. The repertoire was sequenced with immunoSEQ multiplex PCR; TCRdb's copy has only in-frame clones and lacks some. This sample has tens of thousands of clones, with roughly 88% found just once. The sample originates from a study of T cells in narcolepsy. Study-level information: Patients with NT1 or NT2 and healthy control donors were enrolled. The study, taken as a whole, reports: Autoreactive clone sequences were missing from some blood memory CD4+ repertoires. Comparing one patient's CSF and blood CD4+ clonotypes highlighted HCRT- and TRIB2-specific autoreactive clonotypes. Autoreactive clonotypes reportedly recurred in blood of same and different patients, not controls.

J lost 5 bases, V lost 0 bases, and 9 bases had no gene match. This CDR3 spans 17 amino acids. Looked up from germline, CDR1 is SGDLS and CDR2 is YYNGEE. The sequence derives from a human donor with narcolepsy. Sequenced: CD45RA- memory CD4+ T cells from PBMCs. This sequence joins TRBV9 and TRBJ2-7, with 12 nucleotides matching TRBD2. The CDR3 loop is CASSVAARASGRDEQYF. CDR3 nucleotide sequence: TGTGCCAGCAGCGTAGCTGCTCGGGCTAGCGGGAGGGACGAGCAGTACTTC. The full variable domain, its missing parts supplied by reference TRBV9 and TRBJ2-7, is DSGVTQTPKHLITATGQRVTLRCSPRSGDLSVYWYQQSLDQGLQFLIQYYNGEERAKGNILERFSAQQFPDLHSELNLSSLELGDSALYFCASSVAARASGRDEQYFGPGTRLTVT.